What follows are 24 T cell receptor beta chains derived from one specimen sequenced in a study of PD-1 blockade in mismatch repair-deficient tumors. TCRdb's table, derived via immunoSEQ multiplex PCR, lists solely in-frame clones and lacks some. The table lists tens of thousands of clones, approximately 90% of them singletons. Sequenced here: peripheral blood, sampled 52 weeks after starting pembrolizumab. These receptors originate from an adult with mismatch repair-deficient cancer.

This clone was recorded once. The rearrangement uses TRBV25-1 and TRBJ2-2; TRBD1 agrees at 7 bases. The length of the CDR3 is 17 residues. V was pared by 4 bases and J by 0 bases, with 8 bases of the junction left unmatched. CDR1 and CDR2 from the germline V gene are MGHDK and SYGVNS. This chain's CDR3 is CASSGPTGTANTGELFF. The CDR3 nucleotides are TGTGCCAGCAGTGGCCCTACCGGGACAGCGAACACCGGGGAGCTGTTTTTT.

V and J are TRBV2 and TRBJ2-7, with 9 bases matching TRBD1. CDR1 is SNHLY, CDR2 FYNNEI, per germline. The trim removed 7 bases at V and 5 bases at J, leaving 6 bases unmatched. The CDR3 length is 13 residues. DNA for the CDR3: TGTGCCAGCAAGGAACAGGGGGCCCACGAGCAGTACTTC. Translated, it gives CASKEQGAHEQYF.

The chain carries TRBV10-3 and TRBJ2-5; unclear D gene. CDR1 and CDR2 from the germline V gene are ENHRY and SYGVKD. The CDR3 contains 11 residues. Trimming left V 8 bases short and J 2 bases short, with 6 bases between. CDR3 coding DNA: TGTGCCATCGCCATACAAGAGACCCAGTACTTC. This sequence encodes CAIAIQETQYF.

This chain joins TRBV7-9 and TRBJ2-3, with 11 nucleotides matching TRBD2. Germline V CDR1 and CDR2: SEHNR, FQNEAQ (reference sequence). CDR3 length: 17 residues. Unmatched junction bases numbered 3, after V lost 0 bases and J lost 1 base. CDR3 bases: TGTGCCAGCAGCTTAGCAAAGGGACTAGCGGGCACAGATACGCAGTATTTT. This codes for CASSLAKGLAGTDTQYF.

The rearrangement links TRBV4-2 to TRBJ2-3; D possibly corresponds to TRBD2 (5 bases). The CDR3 loop spans 16 amino acids. Trimming took off 3 bases at V and 5 bases at J, with 18 bases between the two ends. CDR1 is LGHNA and CDR2 is YNFKEQ in the germline V gene. CDR3 nucleotides: TGTGCCAGCAGCCACCAACCAATTCCCGCGGGAGATACGCAGTATTTT. Amino acids: CASSHQPIPAGDTQYF.

V usage is TRBV2 and J usage is TRBJ2-7, with 10 bases that match TRBD1. CDR1 SNHLY and CDR2 FYNNEI come from the germline V gene. Trimming at V came to 8 bases and at J to 6 bases, leaving 7 bases not matched to a gene. The CDR3 covers 13 residues. The CDR3 sequence is CASLDRGALEQYF. CDR3 coding DNA: TGTGCCAGCCTGGACAGGGGGGCCCTCGAGCAGTACTTC.

The chain joins TRBV25-1 to TRBJ2-3, with D perhaps TRBD2 (6 bases). The CDR3 loop spans 16 amino acids. The V gene's germline CDR1 is MGHDK and CDR2 SYGVNS. V was pared by 4 bases and J by 1 base, with 15 bases between. The CDR3 nucleotides are TGTGCCAGCAGTGGGCGGGACTTCGGAGGCACAGATACGCAGTATTTT. Amino acids: CASSGRDFGGTDTQYF.

CDR3 DNA sequence: TGCGCCAGCAACTTAAGGACAGGGGCCATGGAGCAGTACTTC. Translation: CASNLRTGAMEQYF. The chain is built from TRBV5-1 and TRBJ2-7; the match to TRBD1 covers 9 bases. The junction had 11 bases not matched to a gene; V was cut back by 6 bases and J by 7 bases. The CDR3 length is 14 residues. In germline, CDR1 is SGHRS, CDR2 YFSETQ.

This sequence joins TRBV21-1 and TRBJ1-2; the table names TRBD1, a call not compared with the DNA. TRBV21-1 is deemed a pseudogene. This CDR3 has 15 residues. DNA for the CDR3: TGTGCCAGCAGCCGGGACAGGGGAAGAGTCTATGGCTACACCTTC. Translated, it gives CASSRDRGRVYGYTF.

The chain carries TRBV5-1 and TRBJ2-7; 14 nucleotides match TRBD2. The CDR3 contains 14 residues. The ends lost 7 bases at V and 1 base at J; junction bases unmatched: 1. The germline CDR1 and CDR2 sequences are SGHRS and YFSETQ. CDR3 sequence reads: CASRLAGGSYEQYF. The CDR3 DNA reads as TGCGCCAGCCGACTAGCGGGAGGGTCCTACGAGCAGTACTTC.

The gene calls are TRBV6-5 and TRBJ2-1, with TRBD2 matching over 15 bases. J gave up 7 bases and V 3 bases, and 1 base lay outside the gene matches. The CDR3 covers 15 residues. CDR1 and CDR2 from the germline V gene are MNHEY and SVGAGI. This CDR3 is CASSYGTSGRNEQFF. The CDR3 DNA follows: TGTGCCAGCAGTTATGGGACTAGCGGGAGGAATGAGCAGTTCTTC.

This clone ranks as medium-sized. The same CDR3 also results from other DNA sequences found in this sample. The chain couples TRBV25-1 to TRBJ1-1, with D perhaps matching TRBD1 (5 bases). This CDR3 is 13 amino acids long. The germline CDR1 and CDR2 sequences are MGHDK and SYGVNS. Trimming took off 1 base at V and 7 bases at J, with 10 bases between the two ends. As DNA, the CDR3 is TGTGCCAGCAGTGAATTCCCAAGGGGTGAAGCTTTCTTT. The encoded protein is CASSEFPRGEAFF.

The V call is TRBV6-5, the J call TRBJ2-3; D might be TRBD2 (5 bases). Germline-derived CDR1 and CDR2 are MNHEY and SVGAGI. V was cut by 4 bases and J by 5 bases, with 10 bases left in between. CDR3 length: 13 residues. The DNA of the CDR3 is TGTGCCAGCAGTTCCACTAGTGAAGATACGCAGTATTTT. The encoded protein is CASSSTSEDTQYF.

This sequence joins TRBV6-5 and TRBJ2-5, with no clear D. This CDR3 is built from 14 residues. Germline CDR1 MNHEY, CDR2 SVGAGI. V was pared by 2 bases and J by 7 bases, with 14 bases between. CDR3 DNA sequence: TGTGCCAGCAGTTACCCAACTACTGATTGGACCCAGTACTTC. Protein product: CASSYPTTDWTQYF.

This clone has just one count. The V and J genes are TRBV11-2 and TRBJ2-1, with D unresolved. The length of the CDR3 is 14 residues. The V end was cut by 1 base, the J end by 0 bases, with 4 bases between. The germline CDR1 and CDR2 sequences are SGHAT and FQNNGV. In nucleotides, the CDR3 is TGTGCCAGCAGCTTAGCTGCCTCCTACAATGAGCAGTTCTTC. Its translation: CASSLAASYNEQFF.

V usage is TRBV7-9 and J usage is TRBJ2-7; D is uncertain. Trimming removed 2 bases from V and 5 bases from J, with 7 bases in between. This CDR3 is built from 12 residues. Germline CDR1 reads SEHNR; CDR2 reads FQNEAQ (reference sequence). CDR3 loop: CASSLSPDEQYF. CDR3 coding DNA: TGTGCCAGCAGCTTATCCCCGGACGAGCAGTACTTC. The full variable domain, in which reference TRBV7-9 and TRBJ2-7 provide the parts outside the CDR3, is DTGVSQNPRHKITKRGQNVTFRCDPISEHNRLYWYRQTLGQGPEFLTYFQNEAQLEKSRLLSDRFSAERPKGSFSTLEIQRTEQGDSAMYLCASSLSPDEQYFGPGTRLTVT.

In DNA, the CDR3 is TGTGCCAGCAGTTTAGGGGGGGACAGGGGCGAGCAGTACTTC. Translating it yields CASSLGGDRGEQYF. The chain joins TRBV27 to TRBJ2-7; 10 bases align to TRBD1. Germline V gene sequence: CDR1 MNHEY, CDR2 SMNVEV (reference sequence). After removal of 2 bases from V and 6 bases from J, the junction contained 4 bases not matched to a gene. CDR3 size: 14 residues.

The chain uses TRBV6-5 and TRBJ2-3; 8 nucleotides match TRBD1. Germline V gives CDR1 MNHEY, CDR2 SVGAGI. The CDR3 runs to 16 residues. After removal of 0 bases from V and 2 bases from J, the junction contained 4 bases not matched to a gene. This chain's CDR3 is CASSYSAGGFTDTQYF. The DNA for the CDR3 is TGTGCCAGCAGTTACTCGGCAGGGGGCTTCACAGATACGCAGTATTTT.

The chain has TRBV9 and TRBJ2-1, with 11 bases that match TRBD1. V shed 0 bases, J shed 6 bases, and the junction held 11 bases outside the gene matches. Germline loops: CDR1 SGDLS, CDR2 YYNGEE. The CDR3 loop spans 18 amino acids. The CDR3 nucleotides are TGTGCCAGCAGCGTAGAGAGGTTTGGGACAGGGGGAGGCAATGAGCAGTTCTTC. It specifies CASSVERFGTGGGNEQFF.

V is TRBV6-5 and J is TRBJ1-2; 7 positions agree with TRBD1. The V and J ends lost 5 bases and 7 bases, in that order; junction bases with no gene match: 4. Germline assignment: CDR1 MNHEY and CDR2 SVGAGI. The CDR3 covers 12 residues. Here the CDR3 DNA reads TGTGCCAGCAGTAGACAGGGATCTGGCTACACCTTC. This encodes CASSRQGSGYTF.

The chain combines TRBV4-3 with TRBJ2-7, with 11 bases aligning to TRBD1. After removal of 1 base from V and 7 bases from J, the junction contained 9 bases not matched to a gene. The CDR3 is 16 amino acids. Germline CDR1 reads LGHNA; CDR2 reads YSLEER. Here the CDR3 DNA reads TGCGCCAGCAGCCAAGGACCAGGACAGGGGGCCTGGGAGCAGTACTTC. Its translation: CASSQGPGQGAWEQYF.

The rearrangement links TRBV23-1 to TRBJ2-7; no reliable D call. TRBV23-1 is treated as an ORF (open reading frame) with a function not yet certain. The CDR3 has 14 amino acids. V was trimmed by 0 bases and J by 4 bases, leaving 10 bases between them. The CDR3 protein is CASSQSAAWYEQYF. The DNA of the CDR3 is TGCGCCAGCAGTCAATCGGCAGCGTGGTACGAGCAGTACTTC.

The rearrangement joins TRBV27 to TRBJ2-7; maybe TRBD1 (5 bases). The germline V gene has CDR1 MNHEY and CDR2 SMNVEV (reference sequence). The CDR3 runs to 15 residues. V shed 6 bases and J shed 3 bases, with 18 bases lying between them. Written as DNA, the CDR3 is TGTGCCAGCAGCCGGCCTGGGGCAGGGAACTACGAGCAGTACTTC. Its translation is CASSRPGAGNYEQYF.

This rearrangement joins TRBV7-9 to TRBJ2-5; TRBD1 matches 9 bases. The germline gives CDR1 SEHNR, CDR2 FQNEAQ (reference sequence). The CDR3 sequence is 15 residues long. The ends lost 5 bases at V and 2 bases at J; junction bases unmatched: 6. CDR3 in amino acids: CASSVDRGNQETQYF. The CDR3 DNA follows: TGTGCCAGCAGCGTAGACAGGGGGAATCAAGAGACCCAGTACTTC.